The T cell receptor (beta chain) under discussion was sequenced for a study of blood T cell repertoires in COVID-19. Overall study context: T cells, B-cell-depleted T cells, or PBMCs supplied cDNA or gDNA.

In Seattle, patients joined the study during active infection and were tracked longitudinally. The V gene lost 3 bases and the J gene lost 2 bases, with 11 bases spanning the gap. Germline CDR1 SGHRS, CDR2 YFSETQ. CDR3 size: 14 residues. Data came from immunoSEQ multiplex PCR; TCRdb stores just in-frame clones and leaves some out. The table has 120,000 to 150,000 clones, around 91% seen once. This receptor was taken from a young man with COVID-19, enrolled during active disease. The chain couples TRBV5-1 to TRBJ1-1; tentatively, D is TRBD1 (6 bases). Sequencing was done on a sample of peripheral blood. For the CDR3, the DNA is TGCGCCAGCAGCTCCTCAGGGGCCAACACTGAAGCTTTCTTT. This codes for CASSSSGANTEAFF.